This is a list of T cell receptor beta chains from one sample in a study of T cells in Graves' hyperthyroidism and ophthalmopathy. TCRdb reprocessed the multiplex PCR reads via MiXCR and lists one record per CDR3 protein. The data show around 360,000 distinct CDR3 sequences, with 13% to 15% seen just once and roughly a fifth held by the top ten. Sequencing was performed on blood. These receptors were obtained from a woman aged 60 to 75 with Graves' ophthalmopathy. Each CDR3 is given with its conserved first and last residue. Each record gives: J gene, clone size, V gene, CDR3 protein. Clone size, where shown, is once, few, many, or a class for clones that have expanded.

TRBJ1-4 | few | TRBV5-6 | CASSRPGGDPGKLFF
TRBJ2-5 | . | TRBV3-1 | CASSQDYETQYF
TRBJ2-3 | . | TRBV16 | CAGSQGSRTDTQYF
TRBJ2-4 | . | TRBV7-9 | CASSYRDRAMGKNIQYF
TRBJ2-7 | many | TRBV15 | CATSRSNSGGSSYEQYF
TRBJ1-2 | . | TRBV29-1 | CSVLKGDYGYTF
TRBJ2-2 | . | TRBV19 | CASSILAGAGTGELFF
TRBJ2-1 | . | TRBV12-3/TRBV12-4 | CASSDGVDGEQFF
TRBJ1-5 | . | TRBV19 | CASSGGTGVSNQPQHF
TRBJ2-1 | . | TRBV20-1 | CSASLLAGPSGYNEQFF
TRBJ2-3 | . | TRBV10-1 | CASSDHGTGSDTQYF
TRBJ2-1 | many | TRBV28 | CASSFAGNYNEQFF
TRBJ2-1 | . | TRBV10-1 | CASSEVAGGVNEQFF
TRBJ2-2 | . | TRBV12-3/TRBV12-4 | CASSSTGAGELFF
TRBJ1-1 | many | TRBV27 | CASKPNREATEAFF
TRBJ1-1 | many | TRBV28 | CASSPSPRAEAFF
TRBJ2-2 | . | TRBV20-1 | CSYTGELFF
TRBJ2-7 | many | TRBV7-6 | CASSRKAGTHSYEQYF